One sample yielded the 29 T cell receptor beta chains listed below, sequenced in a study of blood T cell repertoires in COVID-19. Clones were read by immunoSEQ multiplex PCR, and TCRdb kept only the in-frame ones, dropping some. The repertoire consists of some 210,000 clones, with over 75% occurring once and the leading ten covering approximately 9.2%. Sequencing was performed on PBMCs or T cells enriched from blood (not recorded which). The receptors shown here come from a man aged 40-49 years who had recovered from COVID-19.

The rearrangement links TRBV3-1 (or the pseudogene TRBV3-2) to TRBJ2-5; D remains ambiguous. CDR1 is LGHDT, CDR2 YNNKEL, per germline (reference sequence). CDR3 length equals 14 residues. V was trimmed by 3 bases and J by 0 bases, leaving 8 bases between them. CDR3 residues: CASSHRQNQETQYF. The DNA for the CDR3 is TGTGCCAGCAGCCACCGACAAAACCAAGAGACCCAGTACTTC.

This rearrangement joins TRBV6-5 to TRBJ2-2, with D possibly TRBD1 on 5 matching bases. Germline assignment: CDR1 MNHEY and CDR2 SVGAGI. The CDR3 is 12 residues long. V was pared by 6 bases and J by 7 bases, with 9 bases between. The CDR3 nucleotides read TGTGCCAGCAGCGCAAGGGGCGGGGAGCTGTTTTTT. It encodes CASSARGGELFF.

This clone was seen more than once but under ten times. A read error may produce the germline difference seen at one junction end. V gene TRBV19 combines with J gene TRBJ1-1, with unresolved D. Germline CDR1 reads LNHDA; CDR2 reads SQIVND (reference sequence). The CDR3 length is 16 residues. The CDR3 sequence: CASSIGWGGLKTEAFF. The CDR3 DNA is TGTGCCAGTAGTATTGGGTGGGGAGGGCTGAAGACTGAAGCTTTCTTT.

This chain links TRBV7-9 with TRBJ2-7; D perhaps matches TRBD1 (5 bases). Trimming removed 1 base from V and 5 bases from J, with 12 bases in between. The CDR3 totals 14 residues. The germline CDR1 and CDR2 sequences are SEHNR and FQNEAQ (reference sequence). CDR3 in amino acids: CASSLGAGQDEQYF. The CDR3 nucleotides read TGTGCCAGCAGCTTAGGAGCAGGGCAGGACGAGCAGTACTTC.

CDR3 coding DNA: TGTGCCAGCAGCTTGGCCGGGGGGCCCCTTAGGGGCGGGGAGCTGTTTTTT. Amino acid sequence: CASSLAGGPLRGGELFF. The rearrangement uses TRBV5-6 and TRBJ2-2; TRBD2 is a possible D gene (7 bases). V was trimmed by 0 bases and J by 7 bases, leaving 19 bases between them. The CDR3 is 17 amino acids. Looked up from germline, CDR1 is SGHDT and CDR2 is YYEEEE.

The DNA for the CDR3 is TGTGCCACCAGTGAACCTGGACAGGGTGCAACTGAAGCTTTCTTT. It translates to CATSEPGQGATEAFF. The rearrangement links TRBV24-1 to TRBJ1-1; 8 nucleotides match TRBD1. Trimming cost V 4 bases and J 5 bases; bases outside gene matches: 8. Germline assignment: CDR1 KGHDR and CDR2 SFDVKD. This CDR3 comprises 15 residues.

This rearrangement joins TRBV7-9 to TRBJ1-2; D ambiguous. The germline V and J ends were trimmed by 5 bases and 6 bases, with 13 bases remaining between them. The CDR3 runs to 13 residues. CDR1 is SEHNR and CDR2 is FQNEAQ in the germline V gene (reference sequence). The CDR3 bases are TGTGCCAGCAGCCTCACGGTTTCCAATGGCTACACCTTC. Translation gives CASSLTVSNGYTF.

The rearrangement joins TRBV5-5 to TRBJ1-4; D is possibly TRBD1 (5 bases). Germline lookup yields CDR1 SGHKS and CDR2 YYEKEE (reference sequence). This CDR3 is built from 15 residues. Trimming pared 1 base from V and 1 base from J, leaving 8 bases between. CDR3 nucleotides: TGTGCCAGCAGCTTGACGGGACTAACTAATGAAAAACTGTTTTTT. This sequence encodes CASSLTGLTNEKLFF. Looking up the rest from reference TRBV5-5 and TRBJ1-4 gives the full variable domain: DAGVTQSPTHLIKTRGQQVTLRCSPISGHKSVSWYQQVLGQGPQFIFQYYEKEERGRGNFPDRFSARQFPNYSSELNVNALLLGDSALYLCASSLTGLTNEKLFFGSGTQLSVL.

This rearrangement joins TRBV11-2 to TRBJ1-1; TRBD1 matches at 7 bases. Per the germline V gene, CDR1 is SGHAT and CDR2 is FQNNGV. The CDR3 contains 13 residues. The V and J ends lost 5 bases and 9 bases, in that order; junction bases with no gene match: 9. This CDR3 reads CASSPGGRIQAFF. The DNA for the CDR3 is TGTGCCAGCAGCCCAGGGGGGAGGATCCAAGCTTTCTTT.

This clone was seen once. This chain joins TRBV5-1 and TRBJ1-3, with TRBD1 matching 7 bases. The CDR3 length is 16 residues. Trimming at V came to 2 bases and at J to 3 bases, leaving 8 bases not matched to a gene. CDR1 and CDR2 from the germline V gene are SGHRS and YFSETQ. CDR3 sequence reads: CASSLEDRSRGNTIYF. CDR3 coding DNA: TGCGCCAGCAGCTTAGAGGACAGGTCTCGTGGAAACACCATATATTTT.

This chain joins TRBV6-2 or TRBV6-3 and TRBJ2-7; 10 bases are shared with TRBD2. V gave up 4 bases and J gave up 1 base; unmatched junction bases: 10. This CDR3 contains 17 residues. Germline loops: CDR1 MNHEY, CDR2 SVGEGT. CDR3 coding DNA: TGTGCCAGCAGTTCCGAATCATTAGCGGGGGGTTCCTACGAGCAGTACTTC. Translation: CASSSESLAGGSYEQYF.

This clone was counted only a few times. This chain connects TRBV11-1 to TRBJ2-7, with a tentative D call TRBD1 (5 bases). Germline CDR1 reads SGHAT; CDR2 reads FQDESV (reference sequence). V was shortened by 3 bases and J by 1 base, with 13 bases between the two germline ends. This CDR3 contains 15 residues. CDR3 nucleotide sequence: TGTGCCAGCAGCTTGGGGCAGGCTAAATCCTACGAGCAGTACTTC. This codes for CASSLGQAKSYEQYF. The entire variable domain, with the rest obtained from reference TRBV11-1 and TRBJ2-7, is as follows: EAEVAQSPRYKITEKSQAVAFWCDPISGHATLYWYRQILGQGPELLVQFQDESVVDDSQLPKDRFSAERLKGVDSTLKIQPAELGDSAMYLCASSLGQAKSYEQYFGPGTRLTVT.

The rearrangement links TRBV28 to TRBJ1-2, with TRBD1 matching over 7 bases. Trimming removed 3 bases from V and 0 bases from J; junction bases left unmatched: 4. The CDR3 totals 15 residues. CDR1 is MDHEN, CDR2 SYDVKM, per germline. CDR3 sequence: CASSFPTGTNYGYTF. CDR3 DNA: TGTGCCAGCAGTTTCCCGACAGGGACTAACTATGGCTACACCTTC.

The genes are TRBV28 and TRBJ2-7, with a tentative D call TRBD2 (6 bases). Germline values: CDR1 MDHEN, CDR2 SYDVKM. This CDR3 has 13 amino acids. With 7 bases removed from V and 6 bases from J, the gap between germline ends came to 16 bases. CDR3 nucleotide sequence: TGTGCCAGCACGTGGGGCGGGGCTGGCGAGCAGTACTTC. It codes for CASTWGGAGEQYF. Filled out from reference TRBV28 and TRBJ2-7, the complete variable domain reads DVKVTQSSRYLVKRTGEKVFLECVQDMDHENMFWYRQDPGLGLRLIYFSYDVKMKEKGDIPEGYSVSREKKERFSLILESASTNQTSMYLCASTWGGAGEQYFGPGTRLTVT.

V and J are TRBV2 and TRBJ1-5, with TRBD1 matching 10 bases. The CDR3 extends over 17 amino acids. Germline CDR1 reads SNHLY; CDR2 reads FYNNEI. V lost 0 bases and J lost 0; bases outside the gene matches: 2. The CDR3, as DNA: TGTGCCAGCAGTGAAGCGGGGACAGGGGATAGCAATCAGCCCCAGCATTTT. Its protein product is CASSEAGTGDSNQPQHF.

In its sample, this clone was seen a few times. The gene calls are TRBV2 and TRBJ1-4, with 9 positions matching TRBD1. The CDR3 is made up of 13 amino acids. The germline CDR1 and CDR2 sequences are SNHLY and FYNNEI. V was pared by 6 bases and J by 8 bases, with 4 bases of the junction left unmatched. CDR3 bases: TGTGCCAGCAGAGGGACAGGGAGCGAAAAACTGTTTTTT. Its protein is CASRGTGSEKLFF.

The CDR3 reads CSVEVGTGGNTIYF. The CDR3 nucleotides read TGCAGCGTTGAAGTTGGGACAGGGGGAAACACCATATATTTT. The chain has TRBV29-1 and TRBJ1-3; 9 bases are shared with TRBD1. Germline CDR1 SQVTM, CDR2 ANQGSEA. Germline trimming cut 1 base from V and 4 bases from J; bases unmatched to any gene: 2. The CDR3 runs to 14 residues.

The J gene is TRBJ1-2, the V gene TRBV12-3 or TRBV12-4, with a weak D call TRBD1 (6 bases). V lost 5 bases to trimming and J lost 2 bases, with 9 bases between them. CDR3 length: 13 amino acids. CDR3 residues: CASSPQGNYGYTF. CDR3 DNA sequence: TGTGCCAGCAGTCCCCAGGGGAACTATGGCTACACCTTC.

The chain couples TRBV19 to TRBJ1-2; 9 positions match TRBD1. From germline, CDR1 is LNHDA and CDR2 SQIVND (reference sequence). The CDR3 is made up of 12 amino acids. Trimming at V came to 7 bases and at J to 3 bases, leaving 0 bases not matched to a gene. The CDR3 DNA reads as TGTGCCAGTAACAGGGGGCACTATGGCTACACCTTC. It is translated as CASNRGHYGYTF.

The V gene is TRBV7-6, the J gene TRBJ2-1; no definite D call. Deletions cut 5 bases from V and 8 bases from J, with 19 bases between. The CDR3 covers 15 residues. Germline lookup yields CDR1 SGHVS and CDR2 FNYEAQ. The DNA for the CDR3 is TGTGCCAGCAGCCTCGAGAGACAAACCATCTATGAGCAGTTCTTC. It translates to CASSLERQTIYEQFF.

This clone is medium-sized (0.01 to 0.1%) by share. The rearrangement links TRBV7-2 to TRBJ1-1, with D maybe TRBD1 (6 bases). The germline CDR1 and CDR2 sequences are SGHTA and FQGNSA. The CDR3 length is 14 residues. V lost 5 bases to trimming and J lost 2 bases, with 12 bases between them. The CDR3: CASSNRVGNTEAFF. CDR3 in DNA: TGTGCCAGCAGCAACAGGGTAGGAAACACTGAAGCTTTCTTT. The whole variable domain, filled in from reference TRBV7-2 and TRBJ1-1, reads GAGVSQSPSNKVTEKGKDVELRCDPISGHTALYWYRQSLGQGLEFLIYFQGNSAPDKSGLPSDRFSAERTGGSVSTLTIQRTQQEDSAVYLCASSNRVGNTEAFFGQGTRLTVV.

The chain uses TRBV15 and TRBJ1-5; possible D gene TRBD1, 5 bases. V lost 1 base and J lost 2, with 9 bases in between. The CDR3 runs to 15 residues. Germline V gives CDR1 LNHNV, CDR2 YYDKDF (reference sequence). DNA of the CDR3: TGTGCCACCAGCAGAGTGGGGGGGGGCAATCAGCCCCAGCATTTT. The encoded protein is CATSRVGGGNQPQHF.

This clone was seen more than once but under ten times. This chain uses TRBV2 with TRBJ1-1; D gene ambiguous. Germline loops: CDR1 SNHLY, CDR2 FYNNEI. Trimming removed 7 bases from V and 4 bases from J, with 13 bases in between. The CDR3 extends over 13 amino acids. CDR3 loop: CASILDLGTEAFF. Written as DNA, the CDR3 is TGTGCCAGCATCTTAGACCTAGGCACTGAAGCTTTCTTT.

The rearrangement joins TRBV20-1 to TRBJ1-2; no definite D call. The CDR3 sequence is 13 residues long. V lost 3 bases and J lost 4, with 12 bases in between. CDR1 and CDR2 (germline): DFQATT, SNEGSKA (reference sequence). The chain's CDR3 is CSASGRVGYGYTF. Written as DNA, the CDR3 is TGCAGTGCTAGTGGGAGGGTCGGCTATGGCTACACCTTC.

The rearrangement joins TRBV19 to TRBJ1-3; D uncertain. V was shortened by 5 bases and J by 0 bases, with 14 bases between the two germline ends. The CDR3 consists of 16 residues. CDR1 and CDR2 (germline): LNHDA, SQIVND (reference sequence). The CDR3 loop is CASSVETAVSGNTIYF. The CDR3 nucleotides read TGTGCCAGTAGTGTGGAAACAGCGGTCTCTGGAAACACCATATATTTT.

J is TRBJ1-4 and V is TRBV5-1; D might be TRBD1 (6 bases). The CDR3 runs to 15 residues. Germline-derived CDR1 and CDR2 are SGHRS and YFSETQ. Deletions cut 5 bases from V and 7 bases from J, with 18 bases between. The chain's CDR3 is CASSQQGVGSEKLFF. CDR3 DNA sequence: TGCGCCAGCAGTCAACAGGGAGTTGGTAGTGAAAAACTGTTTTTT.

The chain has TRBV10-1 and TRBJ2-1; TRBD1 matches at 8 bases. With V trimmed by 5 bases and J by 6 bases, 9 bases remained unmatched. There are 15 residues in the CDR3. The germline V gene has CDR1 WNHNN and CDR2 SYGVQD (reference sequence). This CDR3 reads CASSHAGGQGNEQFF. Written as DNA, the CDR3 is TGCGCCAGCAGTCACGCGGGCGGACAGGGCAATGAGCAGTTCTTC.

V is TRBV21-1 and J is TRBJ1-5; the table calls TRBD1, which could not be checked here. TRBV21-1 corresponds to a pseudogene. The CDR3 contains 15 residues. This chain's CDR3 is CASSKGPGADQPQHF. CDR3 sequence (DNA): TGTGCCAGCAGCAAAGGTCCAGGGGCCGATCAGCCCCAGCATTTT.

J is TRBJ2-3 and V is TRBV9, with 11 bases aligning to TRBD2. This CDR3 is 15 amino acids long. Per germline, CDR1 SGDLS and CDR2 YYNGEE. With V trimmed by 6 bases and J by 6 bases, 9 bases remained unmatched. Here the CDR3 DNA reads TGTGCCAGCAACCGATTAGCGGGGGGGATGGATACGCAGTATTTT. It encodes CASNRLAGGMDTQYF.